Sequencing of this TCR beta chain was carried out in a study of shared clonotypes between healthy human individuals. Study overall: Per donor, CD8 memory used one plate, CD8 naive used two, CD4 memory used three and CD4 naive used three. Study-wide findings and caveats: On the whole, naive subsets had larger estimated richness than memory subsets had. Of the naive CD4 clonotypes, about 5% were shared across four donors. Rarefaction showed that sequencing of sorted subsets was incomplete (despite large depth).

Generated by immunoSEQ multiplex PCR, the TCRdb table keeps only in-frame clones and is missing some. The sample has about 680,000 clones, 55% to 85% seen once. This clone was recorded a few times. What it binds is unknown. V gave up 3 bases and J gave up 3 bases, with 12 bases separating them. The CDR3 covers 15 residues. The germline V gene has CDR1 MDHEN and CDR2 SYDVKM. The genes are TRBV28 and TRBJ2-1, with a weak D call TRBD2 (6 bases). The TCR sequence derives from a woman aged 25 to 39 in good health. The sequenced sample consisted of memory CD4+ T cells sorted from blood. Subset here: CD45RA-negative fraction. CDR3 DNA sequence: TGTGCCAGCAGTTTCAAGCGGGCTGACTACAATGAGCAGTTCTTC. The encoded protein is CASSFKRADYNEQFF.